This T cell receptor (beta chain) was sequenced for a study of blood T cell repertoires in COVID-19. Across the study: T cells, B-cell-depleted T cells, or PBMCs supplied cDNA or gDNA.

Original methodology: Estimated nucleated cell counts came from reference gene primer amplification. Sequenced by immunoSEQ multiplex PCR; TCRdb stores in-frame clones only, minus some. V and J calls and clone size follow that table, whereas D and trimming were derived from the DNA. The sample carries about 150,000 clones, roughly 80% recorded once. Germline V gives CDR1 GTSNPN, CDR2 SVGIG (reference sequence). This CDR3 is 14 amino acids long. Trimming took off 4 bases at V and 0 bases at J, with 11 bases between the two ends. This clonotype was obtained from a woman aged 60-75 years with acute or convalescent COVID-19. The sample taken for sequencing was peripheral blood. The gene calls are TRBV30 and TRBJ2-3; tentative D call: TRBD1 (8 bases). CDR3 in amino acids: CAWNRGGSTDTQYF. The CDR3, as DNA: TGTGCCTGGAACAGGGGGGGCAGCACAGATACGCAGTATTTT.